Listed below are T cell receptor beta chains from one sample, sequenced in a study of blood T cell repertoires in COVID-19. Produced via immunoSEQ multiplex PCR; TCRdb's table is partial and in-frame only. This table holds 310,000 or so clones, roughly 87% found once. The sequenced material came from PBMCs or T cells enriched from blood (not recorded which). The receptor source for this set is a young woman who had recovered from COVID-19. The CDR3 runs from the conserved cysteine through the conserved F or W. The D gene is left open where the match is weak. The size entry is marked missing in some rows and otherwise reads once, few, many or a size class.

size	V	J	D	CDR3	DNA
NA	TRBV15	TRBJ2-7	NA	CATSRGPDEQYF	TGTGCCACCAGCAGAGGGCCAGACGAGCAGTACTTC
NA	TRBV7-2	TRBJ1-2	TRBD1	CASSDRDRGYGYTF	TGTGCCAGCAGCGACCGGGACAGGGGCTACGGCTACACCTTC
NA	TRBV10-3	TRBJ1-2	NA	CAISTGRGYTF	TGTGCCATCTCCACAGGGAGAGGCTACACCTTC
NA	TRBV28	TRBJ2-7	NA	CASSPQGTYEQYF	TGTGCCAGCAGCCCCCAGGGGACCTACGAGCAGTACTTC
NA	TRBV12-5	TRBJ1-1	NA	CASGLEGAEAFF	TGTGCTAGTGGTTTGGAGGGGGCTGAAGCTTTCTTT
NA	TRBV5-1	TRBJ2-3	TRBD2	CATKRTTSVITDTQYF	TGCGCCACCAAACGGACGACTAGCGTAATCACAGATACGCAGTATTTT
NA	TRBV5-1	TRBJ2-5	NA	CASAQGREQETQYF	TGCGCCAGCGCGCAGGGCCGGGAGCAAGAGACCCAGTACTTC
NA	TRBV5-5	TRBJ1-4	NA	CASRPRGFANEKLFF	TGTGCCAGCAGACCACGGGGTTTTGCTAATGAAAAACTGTTTTTT
NA	TRBV19	TRBJ1-2	TRBD1	CASSIEGTAPYGYTF	TGTGCCAGTAGTATAGAGGGGACAGCACCTTATGGCTACACCTTC
NA	TRBV14	TRBJ1-4	NA	CASSHRLNPASGEKLFF	TGTGCCAGCAGCCACAGACTTAACCCCGCCAGTGGCGAAAAACTGTTTTTT
NA	TRBV2	TRBJ1-3	NA	CASSARQRGNTIYF	TGTGCCAGCAGCGCCCGACAAAGGGGGAACACCATATATTTT
NA	TRBV7-6	TRBJ2-3	NA	CASSLGSGSDTQYF	TGTGCCAGCAGCTTAGGATCAGGGTCAGATACGCAGTATTTT
NA	TRBV27	TRBJ1-5	NA	CASSLSLGEPQHF	TGTGCCAGCAGTTTATCTCTCGGGGAGCCCCAGCATTTT
once	TRBV5-1	TRBJ2-5	TRBD2	CASSLSGGDGQETQYF	TGCGCCAGCAGCTTGTCGGGAGGGGACGGGCAGGAGACCCAGTACTTC
NA	TRBV7-9	TRBJ2-3	NA	CASSSPELLGASTDTQYF	TGTGCCAGCAGCTCACCCGAACTACTAGGCGCTAGCACAGATACGCAGTATTTT
NA	TRBV9	TRBJ2-2	NA	CASSVAVTGGIPGELFF	TGTGCCAGCAGCGTAGCTGTAACGGGGGGCATCCCCGGGGAGCTGTTTTTT
NA	TRBV13	TRBJ2-2	NA	CASSWPQDGELFF	TGTGCCAGCAGCTGGCCGCAAGACGGGGAGCTGTTTTTT
NA	TRBV4-1	TRBJ2-5	TRBD2	CASSRGLAGGGAQYF	TGCGCCAGCAGCCGGGGACTAGCGGGGGGCGGGGCCCAGTACTTC
NA	TRBV6-2/TRBV6-3	TRBJ1-2	TRBD1	CASGRDSYGYTF	TGTGCCAGCGGCCGGGACAGCTATGGCTACACCTTC
NA	TRBV7-9	TRBJ1-2	TRBD1	CASSLKDRLNYGYTF	TGTGCCAGCAGCTTAAAGGACAGGCTAAACTATGGCTACACCTTC
NA	TRBV9	TRBJ1-6	NA	CASSEGQNSPLHF	TGTGCCAGCAGCGAGGGACAAAATTCACCCCTCCACTTT
NA	TRBV9	TRBJ1-1	NA	CASSPLVRENTEAFF	TGTGCCAGCAGCCCCCTGGTCAGGGAGAACACTGAAGCTTTCTTT
NA	TRBV7-8	TRBJ2-7	TRBD1	CASSTTGVPYEQYF	TGTGCCAGCAGCACAACAGGGGTGCCCTACGAGCAGTACTTC
NA	TRBV10-3	TRBJ1-6	NA	CAISQGLDSPLHF	TGTGCCATCAGTCAGGGTCTAGATTCACCCCTCCACTTT
NA	TRBV3-1/TRBV3-2	TRBJ2-1	TRBD2	CASSQGRLRETNNEQFF	TGTGCCAGCAGCCAGGGGCGTTTGCGGGAGACGAACAATGAGCAGTTCTTC
NA	TRBV6-5	TRBJ2-7	TRBD1	CASSFGQGMYEQYF	TGTGCCAGCAGCTTCGGACAGGGGATGTACGAGCAGTACTTC
NA	TRBV4-2	TRBJ1-4	NA	CASSQDLHKSYEKLFF	TGTGCCAGCAGCCAAGATTTACATAAATCGTATGAAAAACTGTTTTTT
NA	TRBV6-2/TRBV6-3	TRBJ2-1	NA	CASSYGLFYNEQFF	TGTGCCAGCAGTTACGGACTATTCTACAATGAGCAGTTCTTC